This TCR beta chain was profiled in a study of radiotherapy plus CTLA-4 blockade in lung cancer. Study as a whole: Of the patients, over 15% showed objective responses and roughly 30% attained disease control.

Whole-study findings and limits: Blood TCR clones of tumor origin expanded after radiotherapy plus ipilimumab. The authors reported that early blood T cell clone dynamics, with interferon-beta, best predicted response.

Focal radiation was given together with CTLA-4 blockade (ipilimumab) to patients with chemo-refractory metastatic non-small-cell lung cancer. Turning to this clone: Its target is not known.

Method: immunoSEQ multiplex PCR; TCRdb's copy keeps in-frame clones and lacks some. The sample carries about 51,000 clones, roughly 77% recorded once. The sequence derives from a human donor with non-small cell lung cancer whose response to radiotherapy plus ipilimumab could not be evaluated. The source was peripheral blood, collected from a patient treated with radiotherapy plus ipilimumab.

The CDR3 spells CASSQPLAGAQETQYF. CDR3 nucleotides: TGCGCCAGCAGCCAACCACTAGCGGGAGCCCAAGAGACCCAGTACTTC. The rearrangement uses TRBV4-1 and TRBJ2-5; TRBD2 agrees at 11 bases. CDR3 length: 16 residues. Trimming removed 2 bases from V and 1 base from J; junction bases left unmatched: 3. Germline values: CDR1 MGHRA, CDR2 YSYEKL.